Following are 3 T cell receptor beta chains from one sample sequenced in a study of blood T cell repertoires in COVID-19. Using immunoSEQ multiplex PCR, the repertoire was profiled, and TCRdb retains in-frame clones only, with some absent. The sample has approximately 110,000 clones, approximately 78% seen once; the top ten hold roughly 14%. The specimen sequenced was peripheral blood. The source of these receptors is an elderly woman with acute or convalescent COVID-19.

The chain recombines TRBV7-8 with TRBJ2-1; 14 nucleotides match TRBD2. The CDR3 extends over 16 amino acids. Germline V CDR1 and CDR2: SGHVS, FQNEAQ. The trim removed 4 bases at V and 6 bases at J, leaving 5 bases unmatched. CDR3 loop: CASSSGLAGALNEQFF. The CDR3 bases are TGTGCCAGCAGCTCGGGACTAGCGGGGGCCCTCAATGAGCAGTTCTTC. The variable domain in full, completed from reference TRBV7-8 and TRBJ2-1, reads GAGVSQSPRYKVAKRGQDVALRCDPISGHVSLFWYQQALGQGPEFLTYFQNEAQLDKSGLPSDRFFAERPEGSVSTLKIQRTQQEDSAVYLCASSSGLAGALNEQFFGPGTRLTVL.

The chain links TRBV7-2 to TRBJ2-1, with D unresolved. V was cut by 4 bases and J by 4 bases, with 11 bases left in between. CDR1 is SGHTA and CDR2 is FQGNSA in the germline V gene. The CDR3 runs to 14 residues. The CDR3 DNA is TGTGCCAGCAGCTCCCTCCCCAGTTACAATGAGCAGTTCTTC. Translated, it gives CASSSLPSYNEQFF.

The chain combines TRBV6-1 with TRBJ1-3; D is uncertain. CDR1 is MNHNS, CDR2 SASEGT, per germline. This CDR3 has 14 amino acids. V was pared by 3 bases and J by 2 bases, with 8 bases between. The CDR3 coding sequence is TGTGCCAGCAGTGACCGGTTGACTGGAAACACCATATATTTT. Encoded protein: CASSDRLTGNTIYF.